This record covers a single T cell receptor beta chain. Its target is not known. Trimming removed 1 base from V and 4 bases from J, with 1 base in between. Germline V CDR1 and CDR2: MDHEN, SYDVKM. The CDR3 consists of 11 residues. The sample originates from a study of T cell responses to AZD1222 COVID-19 vaccine. As for the study in general: Recipients boosted at about 4 weeks or about 12 weeks are pooled. Study-level findings and limits: Vaccine-associated CD4 TCRs spanned spike, dominant at 160-218 and 743-854. Spike-specific TCR depth and breadth grew after two AZD1222 doses. Repertoire sampling happened only post peak T cell response.

The data were produced by immunoSEQ multiplex PCR, yet TCRdb's version contains in-frame clones alone and is incomplete. The table records approximately 110,000 clones, around 90% of them present only once. The chain recombines TRBV28 with TRBJ2-5; no definite D call. This TCR was recovered from an adult in good health. The input for sequencing was peripheral blood, taken on day 0 of AZD1222 vaccination. The CDR3 sequence: CASSLSETQYF. Written as DNA, the CDR3 is TGTGCCAGCAGTTTATCAGAGACCCAGTACTTC.